The source of this T cell receptor (beta chain) is a study of T cell repertoires in cytomegalovirus infection. On the study more broadly: Based on public TCR beta signatures, there were indications of CMV infection and of a matching HLA type.

TCRdb used MiXCR to reprocess the reads, holding one entry per CDR3 protein. Seen here are 160,000 or so distinct CDR3 sequences, roughly a sixth observed once, and the top ten hold 18%. V dropped 3 bases and J dropped 6; count of bases not matched to a gene: 6. Germline V gene lookup returns CDR1 DFQATT and CDR2 SNEGSKA (reference sequence). The CDR3 is 16 amino acids. Sequencing used CD8+ T cells from PBMCs. This TCR was recovered from a human donor in good health (CMV status not recorded). Some clones in this sample may be carry-over from other donors' samples. The chain uses TRBV20-1 and TRBJ1-6; TRBD1 matches 12 bases. The chain's CDR3 is CSARDVGQGANSPLHF. CDR3 in DNA: TGCAGTGCTAGGGACGTGGGACAGGGGGCTAATTCACCCCTCCACTTT.